These T cell receptor beta chains were read from a single sample in a study of STAT3 mutations in large granular lymphocyte leukemia. Profiled with immunoSEQ multiplex PCR; TCRdb holds only in-frame clones, not every one. The data contain 40,000 to 50,000 clones, about 81% of them seen just once; the ten biggest clones take up approximately 0.39%. The sequenced material came from PBMCs. All receptors derive from a human donor with T large granular lymphocyte leukemia. Some clones in this sample may be carry-over from other donors' samples. Each CDR3 is given with its conserved first and last residue. The D gene is left open where the match is weak. The listing skips clone size in some rows; elsewhere it reads once, few, many or a size class.

clone size	V gene	J gene	D gene	CDR3 protein	CDR3 DNA
NA	TRBV5-4	TRBJ2-4	TRBD2	CASSSPGLAGGSKNIQYF	TGTGCCAGCAGCTCGCCGGGACTAGCGGGTGGGTCCAAAAACATTCAGTACTTC
NA	TRBV6-5	TRBJ1-1	TRBD1	CASRLGGDTEAFF	TGTGCCAGCAGATTAGGGGGCGACACTGAAGCTTTCTTT
NA	TRBV19	TRBJ2-3	NA	CASAAGMASTDTQYF	TGTGCCAGTGCCGCAGGGATGGCTAGCACAGATACGCAGTATTTT
few	TRBV6-4	TRBJ1-1	NA	CASSEGLYTEAFF	TGTGCCAGCAGTGAAGGGCTCTACACTGAAGCTTTCTTT
few	TRBV14	TRBJ2-5	TRBD1	CASSQGQGGQETQYF	TGTGCCAGCAGCCAGGGACAGGGGGGACAAGAGACCCAGTACTTC
few	TRBV5-6	TRBJ2-2	NA	CASSPGGLFANTGELFF	TGTGCCAGCAGCCCTGGCGGGCTCTTTGCGAACACCGGGGAGCTGTTTTTT
NA	TRBV27	TRBJ1-5	TRBD1	CASSRDSRTRPQHF	TGTGCCAGCAGTAGGGACAGCCGAACGAGGCCCCAGCATTTT
once	TRBV5-6	TRBJ1-1	NA	CASSSDRQAFF	TGTGCCAGCAGCTCCGACCGTCAAGCTTTCTTT
NA	TRBV15	TRBJ2-1	NA	CATSRDGSAGSVNEQFF	TGTGCCACCAGCAGAGACGGAAGTGCAGGGTCGGTGAATGAGCAGTTCTTC
NA	TRBV7-2	TRBJ2-1	TRBD2	CASTLAGGPGEQFF	TGTGCCAGCACCTTAGCGGGGGGGCCAGGGGAGCAGTTCTTC
NA	TRBV29-1	TRBJ1-2	TRBD1	CSVGNRGNGYTF	TGCAGCGTTGGGAACAGGGGAAATGGCTACACCTTC
NA	TRBV28	TRBJ1-2	NA	CASSGAGLNYGYTF	TGTGCCAGCAGCGGGGCTGGCCTCAACTATGGCTACACCTTC
NA	TRBV30	TRBJ2-5	NA	CAWSVGRQEGTQYF	TGTGCCTGGAGTGTCGGTCGGCAGGAGGGGACCCAGTACTTC
NA	TRBV11-2	TRBJ2-3	NA	CASSFGQDTQYF	TGTGCCAGCAGCTTCGGCCAAGATACGCAGTATTTT
few	TRBV2	TRBJ2-1	TRBD2	CASTRGLAGGYNEQFF	TGTGCCAGCACCCGAGGACTAGCGGGGGGGTACAATGAGCAGTTCTTC
NA	TRBV2	TRBJ2-3	TRBD2	CASSEAAGGPDTQYF	TGTGCCAGCAGTGAAGCGGCGGGGGGGCCAGATACGCAGTATTTT
NA	TRBV6-4	TRBJ2-3	TRBD2	CASSESGGAVDTQYF	TGTGCCAGCAGTGAAAGCGGGGGGGCCGTAGATACGCAGTATTTT
NA	TRBV7-2	TRBJ2-3	NA	CASSLFISTDTQYF	TGTGCCAGCAGCTTATTTATCAGCACAGATACGCAGTATTTT
few	TRBV9	TRBJ1-6	NA	CASSVGQYNSPLHF	TGTGCCAGCAGCGTAGGGCAGTATAATTCACCCCTCCACTTT
NA	TRBV5-1	TRBJ2-5	TRBD1	CASSPWTGGVETQYF	TGCGCCAGCAGCCCATGGACAGGGGGCGTGGAGACCCAGTACTTC
NA	TRBV5-1	TRBJ2-1	TRBD1	CASSLVQGARNEQFF	TGCGCCAGCAGCTTGGTACAGGGGGCGCGGAATGAGCAGTTCTTC
NA	TRBV7-7	TRBJ2-5	NA	CASSFNTGSETQYF	TGTGCCAGCAGCTTCAATACGGGCTCGGAGACCCAGTACTTC
NA	TRBV16	TRBJ1-1	NA	CASSQLNTEAFF	TGTGCCAGCAGCCAATTGAACACTGAAGCTTTCTTT